This TCR beta chain derives from a study of blood T cell repertoires in COVID-19. This CDR3 has 16 residues. V shed 1 base and J 6 bases; nucleotides not matched to a gene: 9. Looked up from germline, CDR1 is LGHNA and CDR2 is YSLEER. Produced via immunoSEQ multiplex PCR; TCRdb's table is partial and in-frame only. The data show approximately 50,000 clones, with roughly 90% seen just once and around 9% held by the top ten. The sequencing sample was made of peripheral blood. This sequence originates from a man aged 80 or over with active or convalescent COVID-19. V usage is TRBV4-3 and J usage is TRBJ2-3, with 8 bases aligning to TRBD2. The CDR3 loop is CASSQVMAGGRDTQYF. CDR3 in DNA: TGCGCCAGCAGCCAAGTGATGGCGGGGGGCAGGGATACGCAGTATTTT.